This T cell receptor (beta chain) was identified in a study of identical twins. Study-wide findings and caveats: For out-of-frame beta sequences, excess twin sharing was weaker.

A universal primer site came from template switching; cDNA carried unique molecular identifiers. TCRdb passed the 5' RACE reads through MiXCR, listing each CDR3 protein once. Among around 670,000 distinct CDR3 sequences listed, approximately 6% were seen once. This clonotype was seen at least ten times. Its antigen remains unknown. Germline lookup yields CDR1 MRHNA and CDR2 SNTAGT. This CDR3 has 13 residues. V was shortened by 4 bases and J by 0 bases, with 6 bases between the two germline ends. The chain has TRBV6-4 and TRBJ1-1, with D uncertain. Sequencing was performed on naive T cells sorted from blood. The sequence was obtained from a man younger than 35 in good health. The CDR3 sequence is CASSGVLNTEAFF. Here the CDR3 DNA reads TGTGCCAGCAGTGGGGTACTGAACACTGAAGCTTTCTTT.